This TCR beta chain was identified in a study of cytomegalovirus exposure and HLA in healthy donors. Study-wide results and caveats: Sequencing likely caused a cluster of highly shared sequence variants. An Asian-associated ancestry cluster reportedly showed fewer N-insertions than the approximately 690-donor mean in a later analysis.

As regards this clone: The target antigen is unknown.

Primers included in the PCR were 60 Vbeta and 13 Jbeta primers. Measured with immunoSEQ multiplex PCR; TCRdb has only the in-frame clones, and not every one. The table records about 200,000 clones, 80% to 90% of them present only once. The sample consisted of PBMCs. This receptor was taken from a man between 25 and 39 years old in good health and CMV-seronegative.

CDR3 sequence: CATGTSVSLNTEAFF. As DNA, the CDR3 is TGTGCGACCGGGACTTCCGTATCCTTGAACACTGAAGCTTTCTTT. This sequence joins TRBV6-1 and TRBJ1-1, with D possibly TRBD1 on 5 matching bases. CDR3 length equals 15 residues. Germline CDR1 reads MNHNS; CDR2 reads SASEGT.